This TCR beta chain appears in the sequencing data of a study of CD8 T cells in ankylosing spondylitis (dated by TCRdb to 2015 to 2018). For context, the study as a whole: T cell receptor beta repertoires were profiled in healthy donors and ankylosing spondylitis patients so that disease-linked TCR variants could be found. The full study cohort was made up of 20 to 25 ankylosing spondylitis patients and some 100 healthy donors. Peripheral blood was sampled, and synovial fluid was additionally collected from ankylosing spondylitis patients. The investigation overall reported the following: A TCR beta motif made up of about eight highly homologous amino acid variants appeared to be characteristic of blood from ankylosing spondylitis patients. Some motif variants had previously been reported in the synovial fluid and blood of reactive arthritis patients, which suggests shared mechanisms of disease initiation. The disease-linked clones had a CD8+ phenotype and were found at relatively low frequencies in peripheral blood. The disease-linked clones were reported as significantly enriched in matched synovial fluid samples from ankylosing spondylitis patients.

Instrument used: Illumina HiSeq 2500. TCR beta libraries were prepared by quantitative 5'-RACE with molecular barcodes. For the original study's pipeline: A new computational method, built on a probabilistic model of VDJ rearrangement, was used to identify disease-linked TCR variants. TCRdb reworked the public reads: Q25 trimming with fastp, MiXCR clone assembly, productive beta chains retained. Rows with one shared CDR3 protein collapse into an entry with the most common genes and DNA. Clone size and V and J calls follow TCRdb, not the original study. The sample table records approximately 400,000 distinct CDR3 sequences; roughly a quarter of these occur just once. The ten largest make up 0.89% of the sample. Trimming leaves V shorter by 5 bases and J shorter by 1 base, with the junction holding 13 bases beyond the gene matches. Measured from the cysteine to the phenylalanine, the CDR3 is 18 residues long. The entry retains the CDR3 DNA only, 54 bases that are in frame from base 1.

Comment on this clonotype: Its antigen is not yet known. Within one base of it there is no much larger clone, and no base qualities were kept.

Sequencing input: blood, either unsorted or a sorted T cell fraction (not recorded which). The receptor comes from a male donor with ankylosing spondylitis. The chain links TRBV12-3 or TRBV12-4 with TRBJ1-1, and 10 junction bases match TRBD1. The CDR3 amino acid sequence is: CASSPYPGTGAGNTEAFF. The sequenced DNA: TGTGCCAGCAGTCCGTATCCCGGGACAGGGGCGGGGAACACTGAAGCTTTCTTT.